These T cell receptor beta chains were read from a single sample in a study of T cells in Graves' hyperthyroidism and ophthalmopathy. Each CDR3 protein gets one entry after TCRdb re-called the multiplex PCR reads with MiXCR. This table holds fewer than 450,000 distinct CDR3 sequences, approximately 18% found once. Sequencing was carried out using blood. The receptors stem from a woman in her 30s with Graves' hyperthyroidism that later progressed to Graves' ophthalmopathy. Each CDR3 is given with its conserved first and last residue. A D gene is named only where the DNA matches it firmly. Where a row states a size, it is once, few, many or the class of an expanded clone; other rows omit it.

v_gene: TRBV20-1
d_gene: -
abundance: -
len: 16
j_gene: TRBJ2-6
CDR3nt: TGCAGTGCTAGCCCACGCGGGGTGTTTGTGGCCAACGTCCTGACTTTC
CDR3aa: CSASPRGVFVANVLTF

v_gene: TRBV28
d_gene: -
abundance: -
len: 15
j_gene: TRBJ1-2
CDR3nt: TGTGCCAGCAGTTTCTTAGTTGGGACGAAGAGTGGCTACACCTTC
CDR3aa: CASSFLVGTKSGYTF

v_gene: TRBV30
d_gene: -
abundance: many
len: 12
j_gene: TRBJ1-2
CDR3nt: TGTGCCTGCCCGGGACCTAACTATGGCTACACCTTC
CDR3aa: CACPGPNYGYTF

v_gene: TRBV20-1
d_gene: -
abundance: many
len: 13
j_gene: TRBJ2-7
CDR3nt: TGCAGTGCAGAAGGGGGGTTGGGTTACGAGCAGTACTTC
CDR3aa: CSAEGGLGYEQYF

v_gene: TRBV28
d_gene: -
abundance: many
len: 13
j_gene: TRBJ1-2
CDR3nt: TGTGCCAGCAGTTTAGACGGGTACTATGGCTACACCTTC
CDR3aa: CASSLDGYYGYTF

v_gene: TRBV7-9
d_gene: -
abundance: -
len: 18
j_gene: TRBJ2-4
CDR3nt: TGTGCCAGCAGCTTAGAGTTGGCGGAGACCCTAGCCAAAAACATTCAGTACTTC
CDR3aa: CASSLELAETLAKNIQYF

v_gene: TRBV9
d_gene: TRBD2
abundance: -
len: 13
j_gene: TRBJ2-5
CDR3nt: TGTGCCAGCAACCCGGGAGGAGGGGAGACCCAGTACTTC
CDR3aa: CASNPGGGETQYF

v_gene: TRBV20-1
d_gene: TRBD1
abundance: many
len: 15
j_gene: TRBJ1-6
CDR3nt: TGCAGTGCTAGAGGTCTTTCAGGGGGCTTTTCACCCCTCCACTTT
CDR3aa: CSARGLSGGFSPLHF

v_gene: TRBV12-3/TRBV12-4
d_gene: TRBD1
abundance: many
len: 15
j_gene: TRBJ2-5
CDR3nt: TGTGCCAGCAGCCCCCGAGGACAGGGAAGAGAGACCCAGTACTTC
CDR3aa: CASSPRGQGRETQYF

v_gene: TRBV27
d_gene: TRBD2
abundance: many
len: 15
j_gene: TRBJ2-7
CDR3nt: TGTGCCAGCAGTCGAAGAATCGGACTAGCGGGTCTGCAGTACTTC
CDR3aa: CASSRRIGLAGLQYF

v_gene: TRBV18
d_gene: -
abundance: many
len: 14
j_gene: TRBJ1-2
CDR3nt: TGTGCCAGCTCTCATCGGGGAACGGAGTATGGCTACACCTTC
CDR3aa: CASSHRGTEYGYTF